This paragraph covers one T cell receptor (beta chain) sequence. Then a second PCR, running roughly 7 to 11 cycles, was carried out with a sample-barcoded 5' primer and a J-beta primer mix. Using its own MiXCR run on the 5' RACE reads, TCRdb lists one record per CDR3 protein. The profile shows around 1,100,000 distinct CDR3 sequences, 35% to 45% of them singletons. The CDR3 has 17 residues. The germline gives CDR1 SGHVS, CDR2 FQNEAQ. The V gene end was trimmed by 7 bases and the J gene end by 8 bases; junction bases not matched to a gene: 15. The data belong to a study of blood T cells in healthy people across ages. A minimum of 6 micrograms of total RNA was extracted per sample.

The genes are TRBV7-8 and TRBJ1-6; 9 positions agree with TRBD1. The receptor was derived from a man aged 18-30 years in good health. The sequenced sample consisted of blood. The CDR3 region has the DNA TGTGCCAGCAACCGGGACAGGGATGTCGACATGGATTCACCCCTCCACTTT. As protein: CASNRDRDVDMDSPLHF.